This T cell receptor (beta chain) was identified during a study of T cell responses to AZD1222 COVID-19 vaccine (dated by TCRdb to the early 2020s). Turning to the overall study: AZD1222 recipients whose second dose came at about 4 weeks and those whose second dose came at about 12 weeks were combined into one group, since spike-specific TCR depth and breadth did not differ between the two schedules. TCR sequencing was performed for about 250 trial participants, of whom around 210 were given two doses of AZD1222 and around 25 were given two doses of MenACWY control vaccine. Trial participants were enrolled into age subgroups of 18-55, 56-69 and 70-plus years, which contained roughly 150, 30 and 60 TCR-sequenced participants, respectively.

Taken with the paper, the label for time point translates to: baseline before first vaccination. The vaccinee samples were drawn from two UK trials, COV001 and COV002, one of which was a single-blind randomized controlled phase 2/3 trial testing AZD1222 (ChAdOx1 nCoV-19) in healthy adults. For TCRbeta chain sequencing, PBMC samples were collected from trial participants at day 0 and at day 28 after the second dose. The CDR3 regions of human TCRbeta chains were subjected to immunosequencing. The source study handled its data this way. Repertoire TCRs were matched against a reference library of SARS-CoV-2-specific TCRs generated with the MIRA antigen-specificity platform. Breadth meant the fraction of unique TCRs that were SARS-CoV-2-associated, whereas depth meant the fraction of total T cells that were SARS-CoV-2-associated. Using the MIRA data, every spike-specific TCR was mapped to the spike region that the TCR reacted to and assigned to either a CD4 or a CD8 class. Log10-transformed breadth and depth values were compared by one-way ANOVA with Sidak's multiple comparisons tests. This immuneACCESS table, as held by TCRdb, lists in-frame sequences with V and J called but not all clones. Of the missing ones, under half trace to an unresolved V gene in checked studies; the others have no known cause. V and J calls plus clone size are reproduced from that table; the DNA served to infer D and trimming. Across this sample there are 90,000 to 150,000 clones, with more than 85% seen only once. The top ten clonotypes cover approximately 9.3% of the sample.

Turning to this clone: Its antigen is not yet known. It has no much larger one-base neighbor in the sample; base qualities were not kept.

General conclusions and limits of the study: Because no samples from the day 14 peak response were available, repertoires could be characterized only after the peak T cell response. In the small 56-69-year group, the increase in depth fell short of significance, most likely because of low power. A significant rise in spike-specific TCR breadth and depth was observed after two AZD1222 doses relative to day 0 and relative to MenACWY recipients. Reportedly, close to half of the unique spike-specific TCRs recognized epitopes lying outside the regions that are mutated in the B.1.351 and B.1.1.7 variants. Vaccine-associated CD4 TCRs spanned the whole spike protein, with dominant responses in regions 160-218 and 743-854. Conclusions about previously exposed vaccinees were limited because only a handful of AZD1222 recipients were SARS-CoV-2 seropositive at baseline. Most participants were white British and females outnumbered males, and the authors suggested that clonal diversity may have been underestimated.

The CDR3 numbers 12 residues from cysteine through phenylalanine. The read is trimmed to its CDR3 DNA, 36 bases read in frame from base 1. V drops 2 bases and J drops 8 bases, leaving 7 bases in between. CDR1 and CDR2 (ENHRY, SYGVKD) derive from the germline V gene. The receptor was derived from an adult in good health. The sequencing used peripheral blood, collected on day 0 of AZD1222 vaccination. Recombination joined TRBV10-3 with TRBJ2-1; no D gene call is confident. CDR3 protein: CAISELDYEQFF. The base sequence is TGTGCCATCAGTGAGCTCGACTATGAGCAGTTCTTC.